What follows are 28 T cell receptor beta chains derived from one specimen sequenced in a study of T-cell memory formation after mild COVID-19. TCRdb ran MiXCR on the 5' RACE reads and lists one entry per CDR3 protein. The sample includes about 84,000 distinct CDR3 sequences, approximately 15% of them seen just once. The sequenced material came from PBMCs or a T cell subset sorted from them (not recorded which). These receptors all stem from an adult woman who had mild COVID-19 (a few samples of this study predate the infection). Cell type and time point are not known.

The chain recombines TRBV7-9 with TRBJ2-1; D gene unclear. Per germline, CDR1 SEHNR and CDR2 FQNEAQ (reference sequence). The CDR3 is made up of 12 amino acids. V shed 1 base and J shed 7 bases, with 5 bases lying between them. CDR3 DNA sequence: TGTGCCAGCAGCTTAGTTCTGAATGAGCAGTTCTTC. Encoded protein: CASSLVLNEQFF.

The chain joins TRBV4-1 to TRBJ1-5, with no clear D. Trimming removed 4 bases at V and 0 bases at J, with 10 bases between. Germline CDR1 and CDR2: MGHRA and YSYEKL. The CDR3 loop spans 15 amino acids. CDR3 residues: CASSPTLDSNQPQHF. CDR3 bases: TGCGCCAGCAGCCCGACCTTAGATAGCAATCAGCCCCAGCATTTT.

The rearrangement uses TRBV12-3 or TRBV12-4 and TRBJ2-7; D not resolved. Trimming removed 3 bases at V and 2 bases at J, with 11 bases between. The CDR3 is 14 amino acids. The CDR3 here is CASSFGVQTYEQYF. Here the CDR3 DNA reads TGTGCCAGCAGTTTTGGGGTTCAAACCTACGAGCAGTACTTC.

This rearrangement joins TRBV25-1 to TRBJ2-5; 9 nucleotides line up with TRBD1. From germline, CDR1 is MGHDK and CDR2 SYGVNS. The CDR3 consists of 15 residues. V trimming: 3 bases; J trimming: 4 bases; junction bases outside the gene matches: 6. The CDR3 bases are TGTGCCAGCAGTGATGGGGGACAGGGTTTAGAGACCCAGTACTTC. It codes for CASSDGGQGLETQYF.

CDR3 in DNA: TGTGCCAGCAGTTACGGGCGGGCGGATACGCAGTATTTT. Encoded protein: CASSYGRADTQYF. The gene calls are TRBV6-2 or TRBV6-3 and TRBJ2-3; D is possibly TRBD2 (5 bases). V was trimmed by 2 bases and J by 6 bases, leaving 9 bases between them. The CDR3 runs to 13 residues. Germline CDR1 and CDR2: MNHEY and SVGEGT.

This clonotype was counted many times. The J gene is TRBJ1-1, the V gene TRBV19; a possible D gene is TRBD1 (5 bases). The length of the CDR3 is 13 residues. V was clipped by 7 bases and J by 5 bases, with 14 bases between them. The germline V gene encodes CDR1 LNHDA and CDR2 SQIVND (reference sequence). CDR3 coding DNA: TGTGCCAGTACGGAATCCTGGGGGACTGAAGCTTTCTTT. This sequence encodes CASTESWGTEAFF. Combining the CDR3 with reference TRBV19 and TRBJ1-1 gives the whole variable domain DGGITQSPKYLFRKEGQNVTLSCEQNLNHDAMYWYRQDPGQGLRLIYYSQIVNDFQKGDIAEGYSVSREKKESFPLTVTSAQKNPTAFYLCASTESWGTEAFFGQGTRLTVV.

CDR3: CASSQDPSGGSYEQYF. DNA of the CDR3: TGCGCCAGCAGCCAAGATCCTAGCGGGGGCTCCTACGAGCAGTACTTC. The rearrangement uses TRBV4-1 and TRBJ2-7; 10 bases fit TRBD2. This CDR3 has 16 residues. CDR1 is MGHRA, CDR2 YSYEKL, per germline. J gave up 0 bases and V 0 bases, and 2 bases lay outside the gene matches.

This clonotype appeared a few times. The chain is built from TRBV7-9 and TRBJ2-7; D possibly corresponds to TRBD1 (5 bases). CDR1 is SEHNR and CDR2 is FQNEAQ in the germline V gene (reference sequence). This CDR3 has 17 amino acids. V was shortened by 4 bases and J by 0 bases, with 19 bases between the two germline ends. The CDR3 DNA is TGTGCCAGCAGCTCGACCGTGGACGGAAGGGGCTCCTACGAGCAGTACTTC. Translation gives CASSSTVDGRGSYEQYF.

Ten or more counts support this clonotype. For the CDR3, the DNA is TGTGCCAGCAGCCGGATAGAGGCGAACTATGGCTACACCTTC. It encodes CASSRIEANYGYTF. The chain carries TRBV5-6 and TRBJ1-2; D call uncertain. Germline CDR1 and CDR2: SGHDT and YYEEEE. V dropped 4 bases and J dropped 2 bases, with 12 bases sitting between them. This CDR3 comprises 14 residues.

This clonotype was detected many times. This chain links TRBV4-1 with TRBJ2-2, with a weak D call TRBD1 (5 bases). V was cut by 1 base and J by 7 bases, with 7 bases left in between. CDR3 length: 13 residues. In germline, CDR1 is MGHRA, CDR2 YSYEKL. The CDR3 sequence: CASSQVGHGELFF. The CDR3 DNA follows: TGCGCCAGCAGCCAAGTGGGGCACGGGGAGCTGTTTTTT.

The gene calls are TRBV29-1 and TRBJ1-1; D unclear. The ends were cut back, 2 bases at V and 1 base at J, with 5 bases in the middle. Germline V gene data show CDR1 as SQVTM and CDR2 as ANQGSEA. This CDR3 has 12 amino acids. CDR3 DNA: TGCAGCGTTGAAACAGAGAACACTGAAGCTTTCTTT. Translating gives CSVETENTEAFF.

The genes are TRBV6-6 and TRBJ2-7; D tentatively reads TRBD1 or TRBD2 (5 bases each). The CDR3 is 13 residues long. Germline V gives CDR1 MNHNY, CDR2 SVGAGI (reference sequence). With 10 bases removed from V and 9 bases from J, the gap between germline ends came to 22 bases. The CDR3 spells CATWDRDKGGQYF. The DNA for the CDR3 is TGTGCCACCTGGGACCGGGATAAAGGAGGGCAGTACTTC.

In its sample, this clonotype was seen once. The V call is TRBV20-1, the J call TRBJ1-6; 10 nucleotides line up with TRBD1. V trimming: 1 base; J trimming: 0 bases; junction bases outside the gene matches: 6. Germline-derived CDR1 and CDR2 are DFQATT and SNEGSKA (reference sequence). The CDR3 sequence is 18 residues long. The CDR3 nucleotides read TGCAGTGCTAGAGGCTACAGGACAGGGGGCTCCTATAATTCACCCCTCCACTTT. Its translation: CSARGYRTGGSYNSPLHF.

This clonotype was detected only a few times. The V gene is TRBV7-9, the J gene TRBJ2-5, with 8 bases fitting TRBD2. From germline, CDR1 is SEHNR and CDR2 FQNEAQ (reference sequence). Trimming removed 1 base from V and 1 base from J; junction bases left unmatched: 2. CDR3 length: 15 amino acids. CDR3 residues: CASSLGGLGQETQYF. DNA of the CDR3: TGTGCCAGCAGCTTAGGGGGACTAGGCCAAGAGACCCAGTACTTC.

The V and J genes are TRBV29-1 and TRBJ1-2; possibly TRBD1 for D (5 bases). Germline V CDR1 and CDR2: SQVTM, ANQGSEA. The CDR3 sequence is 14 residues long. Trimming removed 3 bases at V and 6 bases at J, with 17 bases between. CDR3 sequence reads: CSVDGGGFVDGYTF. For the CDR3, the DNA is TGCAGCGTTGATGGGGGGGGATTCGTGGATGGCTACACCTTC.

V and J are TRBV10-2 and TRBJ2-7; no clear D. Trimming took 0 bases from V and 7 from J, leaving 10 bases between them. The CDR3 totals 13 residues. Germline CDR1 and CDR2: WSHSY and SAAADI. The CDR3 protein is CASSESLPGEQYF. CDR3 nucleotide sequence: TGCGCCAGCAGTGAGTCGCTCCCAGGTGAGCAGTACTTC.

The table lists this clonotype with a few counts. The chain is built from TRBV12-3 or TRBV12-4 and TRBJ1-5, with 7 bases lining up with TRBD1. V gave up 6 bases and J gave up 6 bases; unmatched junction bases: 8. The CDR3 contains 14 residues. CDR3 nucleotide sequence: TGTGCCAGCAGCATGACAGGGATTTCTCAGCCCCAGCATTTT. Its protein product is CASSMTGISQPQHF.

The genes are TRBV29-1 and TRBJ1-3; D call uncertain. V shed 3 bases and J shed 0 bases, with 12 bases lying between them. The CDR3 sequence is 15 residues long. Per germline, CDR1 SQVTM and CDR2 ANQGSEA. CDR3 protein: CSVELDGDSGNTIYF. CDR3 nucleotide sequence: TGCAGCGTTGAGCTTGACGGAGACTCTGGAAACACCATATATTTT.

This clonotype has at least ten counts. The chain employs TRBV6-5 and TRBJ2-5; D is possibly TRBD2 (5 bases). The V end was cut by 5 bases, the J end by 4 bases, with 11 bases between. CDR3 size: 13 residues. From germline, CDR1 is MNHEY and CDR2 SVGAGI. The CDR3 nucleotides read TGTGCCAGCAGTACGTGGGCGGGAGAGACCCAGTACTTC. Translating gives CASSTWAGETQYF.

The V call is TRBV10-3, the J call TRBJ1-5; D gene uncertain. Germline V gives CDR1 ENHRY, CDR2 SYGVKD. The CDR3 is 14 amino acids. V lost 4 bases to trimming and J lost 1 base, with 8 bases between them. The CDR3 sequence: CAISGPESNQPQHF. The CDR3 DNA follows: TGTGCCATCAGTGGTCCAGAGAGCAATCAGCCCCAGCATTTT.

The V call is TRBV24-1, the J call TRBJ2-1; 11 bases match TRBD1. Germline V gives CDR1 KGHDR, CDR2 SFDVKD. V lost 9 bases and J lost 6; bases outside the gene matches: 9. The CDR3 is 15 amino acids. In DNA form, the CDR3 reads TGTGCCACCGGGGAGCACGGGACAGGGGGCAATGAGCAGTTCTTC. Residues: CATGEHGTGGNEQFF.

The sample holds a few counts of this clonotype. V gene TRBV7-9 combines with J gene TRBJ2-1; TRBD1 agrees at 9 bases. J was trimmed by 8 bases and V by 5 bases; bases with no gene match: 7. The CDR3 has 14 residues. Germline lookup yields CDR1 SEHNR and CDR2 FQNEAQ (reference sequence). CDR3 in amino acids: CASSQQGAAYEQFF. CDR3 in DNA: TGTGCCAGCAGCCAACAGGGGGCGGCTTATGAGCAGTTCTTC.

The DNA of the CDR3 is TGCGCCAGCAGCCAACAGGACAGCCAAGAGACCCAGTACTTC. Protein product: CASSQQDSQETQYF. The chain links TRBV4-1 to TRBJ2-5; D perhaps matches TRBD1 (6 bases). The CDR3 has 14 amino acids. V was shortened by 2 bases and J by 1 base, with 8 bases between the two germline ends. CDR1 is MGHRA, CDR2 YSYEKL, per germline.

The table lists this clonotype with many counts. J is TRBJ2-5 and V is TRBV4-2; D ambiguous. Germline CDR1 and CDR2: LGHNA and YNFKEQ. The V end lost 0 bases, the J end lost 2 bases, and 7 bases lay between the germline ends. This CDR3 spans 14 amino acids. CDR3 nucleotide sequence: TGTGCCAGCAGCCAAGATACGATACAAGAGACCCAGTACTTC. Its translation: CASSQDTIQETQYF.

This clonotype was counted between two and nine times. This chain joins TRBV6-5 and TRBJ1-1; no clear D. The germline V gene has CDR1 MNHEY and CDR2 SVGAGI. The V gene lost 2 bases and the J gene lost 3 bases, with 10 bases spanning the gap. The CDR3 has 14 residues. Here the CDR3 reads CASSYPGRDTEAFF. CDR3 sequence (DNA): TGTGCCAGCAGTTACCCTGGAAGGGACACTGAAGCTTTCTTT.

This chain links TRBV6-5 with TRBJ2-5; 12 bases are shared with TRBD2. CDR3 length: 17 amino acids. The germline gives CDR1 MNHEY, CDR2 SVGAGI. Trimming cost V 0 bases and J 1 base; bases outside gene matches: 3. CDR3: CASSYSGLAGVQETQYF. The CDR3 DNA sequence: TGTGCCAGCAGTTACTCGGGACTAGCGGGCGTCCAAGAGACCCAGTACTTC.

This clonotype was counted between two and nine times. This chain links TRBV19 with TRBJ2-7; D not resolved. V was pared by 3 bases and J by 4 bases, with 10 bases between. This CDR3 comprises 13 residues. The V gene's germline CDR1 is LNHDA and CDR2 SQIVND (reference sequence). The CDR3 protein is CASSIHLGYEQYF. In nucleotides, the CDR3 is TGTGCCAGTAGTATCCATTTGGGATACGAGCAGTACTTC.

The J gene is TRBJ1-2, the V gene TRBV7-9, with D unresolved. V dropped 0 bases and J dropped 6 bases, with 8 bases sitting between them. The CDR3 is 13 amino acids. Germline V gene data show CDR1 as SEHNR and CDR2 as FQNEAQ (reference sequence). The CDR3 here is CASSLARPDGYTF. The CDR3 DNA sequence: TGTGCCAGCAGCTTAGCGAGACCGGATGGCTACACCTTC. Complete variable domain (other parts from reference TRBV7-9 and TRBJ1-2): DTGVSQNPRHKITKRGQNVTFRCDPISEHNRLYWYRQTLGQGPEFLTYFQNEAQLEKSRLLSDRFSAERPKGSFSTLEIQRTEQGDSAMYLCASSLARPDGYTFGSGTRLTVV.